Detailed here is one T cell receptor beta chain. What it recognizes is unknown. This record belongs to a study of cytomegalovirus exposure and HLA in healthy donors. With 60 Vbeta and 13 Jbeta primers, the PCR was carried out. Original handling: About 11 million of the roughly 80 million unique TCR beta chains counted in a later analysis were shared. TCRdb's copy holds only in-frame clones and misses some; the assay was immunoSEQ multiplex PCR. The D gene and trimming were derived from the DNA, and the V and J assignments and clone size from that table. Among 110,000 to 150,000 clones, about 80% were seen once, and the ten largest hold around 4.3%. Notes on the study in general: Researchers reported that a few CMV-associated chains were confirmed in vitro as CMV antigen-specific. The study flagged fewer than 200 TCR beta chains as cytomegalovirus-associated.

With 4 bases clipped from V and 3 bases from J, the junction kept 14 bases outside the gene matches. The CDR3 has 19 residues. Germline lookup yields CDR1 SGHTA and CDR2 FQGTGA. V and J are TRBV7-3 and TRBJ2-3; 12 nucleotides agree with TRBD2. Specimen: PBMCs. The origin of this receptor is a middle-aged man in good health and CMV-seronegative. The CDR3 protein is CASSSPGLAGTSGTDTQYF. For the CDR3, the DNA is TGTGCCAGCAGCTCCCCTGGACTAGCGGGGACGTCTGGAACAGATACGCAGTATTTT.